Listed below are T cell receptor beta chains from one sample, sequenced in a study of CD8+ T cells in alopecia areata. Assay: immunoSEQ multiplex PCR; the TCRdb copy retains only in-frame clones and omits some. Of about 210,000 clones listed, roughly 66% are singletons. The source material was CD4+ T cells sorted from blood, sampled at approximately week 44, from a patient treated with tofacitinib. These receptors all stem from a human donor with alopecia areata. The CDR3 runs from the conserved cysteine through the conserved F or W. A D gene is named only where the DNA matches it firmly. Clone size appears in some rows only: once, few, many, or a class for an expanded clone.

D gene	J gene	V gene	clone size	CDR3 DNA	CDR3 protein
TRBD1	TRBJ1-1	TRBV7-2	few	TGTGCCAGCAGCTGGGACAGGAGCCAACCAAAAGCTTTCTTT	CASSWDRSQPKAFF
TRBD2	TRBJ2-3	TRBV13	NA	TGTGCCAGCAGCTTGCGACTAGCGAGTGGCACAGATACGCAGTATTTT	CASSLRLASGTDTQYF
NA	TRBJ2-2	TRBV15	NA	TGTGCCACCAGCAGGCTTGGCGGTTCCGGGGAGCTGTTTTTT	CATSRLGGSGELFF
NA	TRBJ1-1	TRBV10-3	NA	TGTGCCATCAGACTACCACGGGACGGAGGAACTGAAGCTTTCTTT	CAIRLPRDGGTEAFF
NA	TRBJ2-7	TRBV14	NA	TGTGCCAGCAGCCAAGAGTCAGGTTTATCCTACGAGCAGTACTTC	CASSQESGLSYEQYF
NA	TRBJ1-5	TRBV21-1	NA	TGTGCCAGCAGGGACACGAGAGGTGGGAGCAATCAGCCCCAGCATTTT	CASRDTRGGSNQPQHF
TRBD1	TRBJ1-4	TRBV10-3	NA	TGTGCCATCAGTCCAACAGGGGACAAAGAAAAACTGTTTTTT	CAISPTGDKEKLFF
NA	TRBJ2-7	TRBV4-2	NA	TGTGCCAGCAGCCAAGAGAGGACCCCTGACGAGCAGTACTTC	CASSQERTPDEQYF
TRBD1	TRBJ1-6	TRBV28	NA	TGTGCCAGCAGTTTGGGACAGGGATATAATTCACCCCTCCACTTT	CASSLGQGYNSPLHF
NA	TRBJ2-5	TRBV29-1	NA	TGCAGCGTTGAGATGCACCAAGAGACCCAGTACTTC	CSVEMHQETQYF
NA	TRBJ2-7	TRBV7-2	NA	TGTGCCAGCTCCAGTGGAGGGAGCTCCTACGAGCAGTACTTC	CASSSGGSSYEQYF
NA	TRBJ1-1	TRBV5-1	NA	TGCGCCAGCAGCCCTGATCTGAACACTGAAGCTTTCTTT	CASSPDLNTEAFF
NA	TRBJ1-1	TRBV29-1	NA	TGCAGCGTGGGCACCGTCACTGAAGCTTTCTTT	CSVGTVTEAFF
NA	TRBJ2-7	TRBV30	NA	TGTGCCTGGAGACCGACTCAGGGGTTCTACTACGAGCAGTACTTC	CAWRPTQGFYYEQYF
NA	TRBJ2-1	TRBV4-3	few	TGCGCCAGCAGCCAAGATCAGGGGACCTACAATGAGCAGTTCTTC	CASSQDQGTYNEQFF
NA	TRBJ1-4	TRBV29-1	NA	TGCAGCGTGGGGATACAGGGAGGGAATGAAAAACTGTTTTTT	CSVGIQGGNEKLFF
TRBD2	TRBJ2-1	TRBV30	NA	TGTGCCTGGAGCCAGCGGGGCTACAATGAGCAGTTCTTC	CAWSQRGYNEQFF
TRBD1	TRBJ1-1	TRBV29-1	NA	TGCAGCGTCAAGACAGGGTCGAACACTGAAGCTTTCTTT	CSVKTGSNTEAFF
TRBD1	TRBJ2-5	TRBV7-6	NA	TGTGCCAGCACCTTAGGGACAGGGTACGAGACCCAGTACTTC	CASTLGTGYETQYF
NA	TRBJ2-2	TRBV29-1	NA	TGCAGCGTGGGGGGCAGGGCCAACACCGGGGAGCTGTTTTTT	CSVGGRANTGELFF
TRBD1	TRBJ1-3	TRBV5-1	NA	TGTGCCAGCAGCTCTGGACAGGGCCTCTCTGGAAACACCATATATTTT	CASSSGQGLSGNTIYF
NA	TRBJ1-1	TRBV29-1	NA	TGCAGCGTTGTGGGGCAGGGCACCACTGAAGCTTTCTTT	CSVVGQGTTEAFF
NA	TRBJ1-1	TRBV29-1	once	TGCAGCGTTGAAGAGACCGTTGAAGCTTTCTTT	CSVEETVEAFF
TRBD1	TRBJ2-5	TRBV5-1	NA	TGCGCCAGCGGGGACGGACAGGACCAAGAGACCCAGTACTTC	CASGDGQDQETQYF
NA	TRBJ1-5	TRBV19	NA	TGTGCCAGTAGTATAAGCAAGGCGAGCAATCAGCCCCAGCATTTT	CASSISKASNQPQHF
NA	TRBJ2-1	TRBV5-1	NA	TGCGCCAGCAGCTTGGGGGGTTGGAACAATGAGCAGTTCTTC	CASSLGGWNNEQFF
NA	TRBJ2-3	TRBV6-5	NA	TGTGCCAGCAGTTACTCGGGGTTAAGCGCAGATACGCAGTATTTT	CASSYSGLSADTQYF
NA	TRBJ1-2	TRBV5-1	once	TGCGCCAGCAGCTTGGACAGGTTTGGCTATGGCTACACCTTC	CASSLDRFGYGYTF
NA	TRBJ1-5	TRBV19	NA	TGTGCCAGTAGTCCTGAGGTAGGGGCCAGCAATCAGCCCCAGCATTTT	CASSPEVGASNQPQHF
NA	TRBJ1-1	TRBV7-2	many	TGTGCCAGCAGCCCCGGCAGGGGTTCGTCTGAAGCTTTCTTT	CASSPGRGSSEAFF
NA	TRBJ1-2	TRBV30	NA	TGTGCCTGGAGTGTAAACAATCCCTATGGCTACACCTTC	CAWSVNNPYGYTF
NA	TRBJ2-2	TRBV7-2	NA	TGTGCCAGCAGCAAGGGGGAACGGGGGGCCTCCTTCGGGGAGCTGTTTTTT	CASSKGERGASFGELFF
NA	TRBJ2-7	TRBV11-2	NA	TGTGCCAGCAGCGAGAGTTCGGGGTTGAGGGCCTACGAGCAGTACTTC	CASSESSGLRAYEQYF
TRBD1	TRBJ1-1	TRBV29-1	few	TGCAGCGTGACAGGGGAGAACACTGAAGCTTTCTTT	CSVTGENTEAFF
TRBD2	TRBJ2-7	TRBV28	NA	TGTGCCAGCAGTTTAATACTAGCGGGGGCCACCTACGAGCAGTACTTC	CASSLILAGATYEQYF
NA	TRBJ2-7	TRBV5-1	few	TGCGCCAGCAGCTTCGGAGTGAGTTTGGGGAGCAACGAGCAGTACTTC	CASSFGVSLGSNEQYF
TRBD2	TRBJ2-5	TRBV11-2	NA	TGTGCCAGCAGCGAGCGGGGGGGCCCAGAGACCCAGTACTTC	CASSERGGPETQYF
NA	TRBJ1-5	TRBV29-1	once	TGCAGCGTTGCCTACGGGGGGGGACAGCCCCAGCATTTT	CSVAYGGGQPQHF
NA	TRBJ1-2	TRBV14	NA	TGTGCCAGCAGCCAAGCGGTAGGGGGCTACACCTTC	CASSQAVGGYTF
NA	TRBJ1-4	TRBV30	NA	TGTGCCTGGAGTGTAGGCCTGCCGACTAATGAAAAACTGTTTTTT	CAWSVGLPTNEKLFF
TRBD1	TRBJ2-7	TRBV5-1	NA	TGCGCCAGCAGACGCGGACAGGGTTTCCGGGACGAGCAGTACTTC	CASRRGQGFRDEQYF
TRBD1	TRBJ1-1	TRBV6-6	NA	TGTGCCAGCAGACGGGGACAGACTCAGAACACTGAAGCTTTCTTT	CASRRGQTQNTEAFF
TRBD1	TRBJ1-2	TRBV27	few	TGTGCCAGCAGGACAGGGGGCTATGGCTACACCTTC	CASRTGGYGYTF
NA	TRBJ1-2	TRBV4-1	NA	TGCGCCAGCAGCCAAGAGGAGGCCTCTGGCGGCTACACCTTC	CASSQEEASGGYTF
TRBD2	TRBJ2-3	TRBV4-1	NA	TGCGCCAGCAGCCACGGGGGGGGCGGTACAGATACGCAGTATTTT	CASSHGGGGTDTQYF
NA	TRBJ2-3	TRBV29-1	NA	TGCAGCAGTAGCGTAAGCACAGATACGCAGTATTTT	CSSSVSTDTQYF
TRBD1	TRBJ1-5	TRBV18	few	TGTGCCAGCTCAACTAAACAGGGGGCTGGTCAGCCCCAGCATTTT	CASSTKQGAGQPQHF
NA	TRBJ1-2	TRBV29-1	few	TGCAGCGTTGGGTGGCCAGGCAACAACTATGGCTACACCTTC	CSVGWPGNNYGYTF
NA	TRBJ2-5	TRBV5-1	NA	TGCGCCAGCAGCTTGGAATGGGGGCCAGAGACCCAGTACTTC	CASSLEWGPETQYF
NA	TRBJ1-2	TRBV29-1	NA	TGCAGCGTGGGCACAGGGTCCACCTACAAATACACCTTC	CSVGTGSTYKYTF
NA	TRBJ1-5	TRBV6-6	NA	TGTGCCAGCAGTTACTCCAGCCCAGTCCCCCAGCATTTT	CASSYSSPVPQHF
TRBD1	TRBJ1-4	TRBV9	NA	TGTGCCAGCAGCGTAGACAGGGGCGCCACTAATGAAAAACTGTTTTTT	CASSVDRGATNEKLFF
NA	TRBJ2-7	TRBV29-1	NA	TGCAGCGTTTCTGAAGGGCCGGACGAGCAGTACTTC	CSVSEGPDEQYF
TRBD1	TRBJ1-4	TRBV2	NA	TGTGCCAGCAACGGACAGGGGGCAACTAATGAAAAACTGTTTTTT	CASNGQGATNEKLFF
NA	TRBJ2-2	TRBV7-3	NA	TGTGCCAGCAGCCGTTCACAGGGTTTCACCGGGGAGCTGTTTTTT	CASSRSQGFTGELFF
NA	TRBJ2-1	TRBV2	few	TGTGCCAGCAGTGATGAAACCCGGGCGTTCTTC	CASSDETRAFF
NA	TRBJ1-2	TRBV18	NA	TGTGCCAGCTCACCACACCAGGAAAAGGCTATGGGCTACACCTTC	CASSPHQEKAMGYTF
TRBD1	TRBJ2-3	TRBV5-1	NA	TGCGCCAGCAGCTTGGACGGGACAGGGGGAACAGATACGCAGTATTTT	CASSLDGTGGTDTQYF
TRBD1	TRBJ2-7	TRBV29-1	NA	TGCAGCGTCTCCATGGGACAGGGTACCTACGAGCAGTACTTC	CSVSMGQGTYEQYF